These 10 T cell receptor beta chains originate from one sample sequenced in a study of T cell responses to AZD1222 COVID-19 vaccine. Sequencing used immunoSEQ multiplex PCR; TCRdb keeps in-frame clones, though not all of them. Counted here are about 96,000 clones, nearly 90% occurring once; the ten biggest clones make up about 1.5%. Source: peripheral blood, taken on day 0 of AZD1222 vaccination. These receptors all stem from an adult in good health.

This chain links TRBV12-3 or TRBV12-4 with TRBJ2-1; D is unclear. This CDR3 region has 13 residues. V was cut by 1 base and J by 8 bases, with 9 bases left in between. CDR3 residues: CASSLVREDEQFF. DNA of the CDR3: TGTGCCAGCAGTTTAGTACGTGAAGATGAGCAGTTCTTC.

The rearrangement joins TRBV4-3 to TRBJ1-2; D is uncertain. V lost 3 bases to trimming and J lost 2 bases, with 13 bases between them. The CDR3 contains 15 residues. Germline assignment: CDR1 LGHNA and CDR2 YSLEER. This chain's CDR3 is CASSQSYPPNYGYTF. Written as DNA, the CDR3 is TGCGCCAGCAGCCAGAGCTACCCTCCCAACTATGGCTACACCTTC.

The chain has TRBV11-2 and TRBJ1-1, with D possibly being TRBD1 (5 bases). V gave up 0 bases and J gave up 5 bases, with 10 bases separating them. The CDR3 covers 14 residues. Germline V gives CDR1 SGHAT, CDR2 FQNNGV. CDR3 in DNA: TGTGCCAGCAGCTTAGAACCGAGGGGAACTGAAGCTTTCTTT. Translation: CASSLEPRGTEAFF.

This chain uses TRBV5-4 with TRBJ1-4, with TRBD1 matching 7 bases. The V gene end was trimmed by 2 bases and the J gene end by 6 bases; junction bases not matched to a gene: 4. Germline CDR1 reads SGHNT; CDR2 reads YYREEE (reference sequence). The CDR3 consists of 14 residues. The CDR3: CASSLQGSHEKLFF. DNA of the CDR3: TGTGCCAGCAGCTTACAGGGGTCTCATGAAAAACTGTTTTTT. Complete variable domain (other parts from reference TRBV5-4 and TRBJ1-4): ETGVTQSPTHLIKTRGQQVTLRCSSQSGHNTVSWYQQALGQGPQFIFQYYREEENGRGNFPPRFSGLQFPNYSSELNVNALELDDSALYLCASSLQGSHEKLFFGSGTQLSVL.

The chain joins TRBV5-5 to TRBJ1-4; unclear D gene. V was trimmed by 0 bases and J by 3 bases, leaving 12 bases between them. Germline V CDR1 and CDR2: SGHKS, YYEKEE (reference sequence). This CDR3 region has 16 residues. This CDR3 is CASSLAGYGSNEKLFF. As DNA, the CDR3 is TGTGCCAGCAGCTTGGCGGGTTATGGGTCTAATGAAAAACTGTTTTTT.

V gene TRBV12-3 or TRBV12-4 combines with J gene TRBJ1-1; D is undetermined. V lost 2 bases and J 5 bases, leaving 9 bases between the germline ends. This CDR3 is 13 amino acids long. CDR3 nucleotide sequence: TGTGCCAGCAGTTTAACCCAATCGACTGAAGCTTTCTTT. Encoded protein: CASSLTQSTEAFF.

The chain links TRBV9 to TRBJ2-1, with 12 bases aligning to TRBD2. The CDR3 loop spans 20 amino acids. Germline lookup yields CDR1 SGDLS and CDR2 YYNGEE. The V segment lost 0 bases and the J segment 5 bases; nucleotides outside the gene matches: 15. The CDR3 sequence is CASSVVKTDVASGGDNEQFF. The CDR3 nucleotides are TGTGCCAGCAGCGTAGTAAAAACTGACGTGGCTAGCGGGGGGGACAATGAGCAGTTCTTC.

This clone was picked up a small number of times. The chain is built from TRBV28 and TRBJ2-3; 8 bases align to TRBD2. Germline values: CDR1 MDHEN, CDR2 SYDVKM. This CDR3 is 17 amino acids long. Losses at the gene ends were 5 bases for V and 2 bases for J; bases not matched to a gene: 12. The CDR3 loop reads CASSRVLGLADTDTQYF. As DNA, the CDR3 is TGTGCCAGCAGTAGAGTTTTAGGACTAGCCGACACAGATACGCAGTATTTT. The full variable domain, its missing parts supplied by reference TRBV28 and TRBJ2-3, is DVKVTQSSRYLVKRTGEKVFLECVQDMDHENMFWYRQDPGLGLRLIYFSYDVKMKEKGDIPEGYSVSREKKERFSLILESASTNQTSMYLCASSRVLGLADTDTQYFGPGTRLTVL.

The chain recombines TRBV9 with TRBJ1-1, with D possibly matching TRBD1 (6 bases). The CDR3 has 16 residues. Trimming stripped 3 bases from V and 0 bases from J, with 15 bases between. Per germline, CDR1 SGDLS and CDR2 YYNGEE. CDR3 protein: CASSARSGQLNTEAFF. The CDR3 DNA follows: TGTGCCAGCAGCGCCAGATCGGGACAATTGAACACTGAAGCTTTCTTT.

The gene calls are TRBV5-1 and TRBJ2-5; D possibly corresponds to TRBD1 (5 bases). This CDR3 spans 14 amino acids. Germline CDR1 reads SGHRS; CDR2 reads YFSETQ. The ends were cut back, 3 bases at V and 4 bases at J, with 13 bases in the middle. In nucleotides, the CDR3 is TGCGCCAGCAGCTCGGCAGGGTGGGGAGAGACCCAGTACTTC. It codes for CASSSAGWGETQYF.